This is a list of T cell receptor beta chains from one sample in a study of T cells in tuberculosis. Libraries were prepared by immunoSEQ multiplex PCR; TCRdb keeps only in-frame clonotypes and omits some of them. The sample consists of around 38,000 clones, 93% of them appearing once. Sample: PBMCs. All receptors derive from a donor aged 10 to 29 with latent tuberculosis or without tuberculosis infection. The CDR3 runs from the conserved cysteine through the conserved F or W. D genes are given only for firm matches.

TRBV28	NA	TRBJ1-6	CASSLTLEGRNSPLHF	TGTGCCAGCAGTTTAACCTTGGAAGGGAGGAATTCACCCCTCCACTTT
TRBV5-1	TRBD1	TRBJ1-2	CASSLLRRTGGLYTF	TGCGCCAGCAGCTTGCTGAGGCGGACAGGGGGGCTATACACCTTC
TRBV6-5	TRBD1	TRBJ1-1	CASSIRDRVTEAFF	TGTGCCAGCAGTATACGGGACAGGGTCACTGAAGCTTTCTTT
TRBV12-5	NA	TRBJ1-2	CASGLVLGVYGYTF	TGTGCTAGTGGTTTGGTATTAGGGGTGTATGGCTACACCTTC
TRBV19	TRBD1	TRBJ1-1	CASHRGPNTEAFF	TGTGCCAGCCACAGGGGGCCGAACACTGAAGCTTTCTTT
TRBV5-1	NA	TRBJ1-3	CASSLEVGSGHLSSGNTIYF	TGCGCCAGCAGCTTGGAGGTCGGGTCCGGACATCTGTCCTCTGGAAACACCATATATTTT
TRBV27	TRBD1	TRBJ1-2	CASSSRVGTGGDLGYGYTF	TGTGCCAGCAGTTCCCGGGTTGGGACAGGGGGAGACCTAGGGTATGGCTACACCTTC
TRBV27	NA	TRBJ1-6	CASSLSGGREYFYNSPLHF	TGTGCCAGCAGTTTATCCGGGGGAAGAGAGTATTTTTATAATTCACCCCTCCACTTT
TRBV4-2	TRBD1	TRBJ2-7	CASSPPLRTGDEQYF	TGTGCCAGCAGCCCGCCCTTGAGGACAGGTGACGAGCAGTACTTC
TRBV27	TRBD1	TRBJ2-2	CASSLDRAYTGELFF	TGTGCCAGCAGTTTAGACAGGGCCTACACCGGGGAGCTGTTTTTT